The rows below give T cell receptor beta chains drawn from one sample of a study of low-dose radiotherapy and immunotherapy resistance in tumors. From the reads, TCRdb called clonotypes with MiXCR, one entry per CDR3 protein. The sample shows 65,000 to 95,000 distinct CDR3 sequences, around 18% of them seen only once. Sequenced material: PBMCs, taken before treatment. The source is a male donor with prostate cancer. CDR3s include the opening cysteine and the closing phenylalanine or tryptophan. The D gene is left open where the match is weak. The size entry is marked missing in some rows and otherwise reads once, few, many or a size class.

TGCGCCAGCAGCCAGGACTACCGGGACCGCTCCTACGAGCAGTTCTTC	CASSQDYRDRSYEQFF	TRBV4-1	.	TRBJ2-1	.
TGCAGCGTTGAAGAGCGGGGGGGTGGCACTGAAGCTTTCTTT	CSVEERGGGTEAFF	TRBV29-1	.	TRBJ1-1	many
TGTGCCAGCAGTGACCCCGACAGGGTTGGCGGCTACACCTTC	CASSDPDRVGGYTF	TRBV6-1	TRBD1	TRBJ1-2	few
TGCAGTGCTAGCGGGCTGGGCGGGGGATCGGATGAAAAACTGTTTTTT	CSASGLGGGSDEKLFF	TRBV20-1	.	TRBJ1-4	many
TGTGCCAGCAGTTTATATCCGGGACTAGCGGGAAAGGGGGGTGAGCAGTTCTTC	CASSLYPGLAGKGGEQFF	TRBV12-3/TRBV12-4	TRBD2	TRBJ2-1	.
TGTGCCAGCAGCTCCCAAGTCTGGAACACTGAAGCTTTCTTT	CASSSQVWNTEAFF	TRBV11-2	.	TRBJ1-1	few
TGTGCCAGCAGCCAAGAAATCGGCGGGGGGGCCGAGGATGAGCAGTTCTTC	CASSQEIGGGAEDEQFF	TRBV14	TRBD2	TRBJ2-1	many
TGTGCCAGCTCACCTACGCGATCCCGGGGGGATACGCAGTATTTT	CASSPTRSRGDTQYF	TRBV18	.	TRBJ2-3	many
TGTGCCAGCTCACCAGGAAACAGGGGAAACACAGATACGCAGTATTTT	CASSPGNRGNTDTQYF	TRBV18	TRBD1	TRBJ2-3	many
TGTGCCAGCAGCCCGACGGGACGGTACTATGGCTACACCTTC	CASSPTGRYYGYTF	TRBV5-5	.	TRBJ1-2	.
TGTGCCAGTAGTATAGGTCTCCCCGGGGAGCAGTTCTTC	CASSIGLPGEQFF	TRBV19	.	TRBJ2-1	many
TGCGCCAGCAGCCAAGATAGTCCCTCAACCTACGAGCAGTACTTC	CASSQDSPSTYEQYF	TRBV4-1	.	TRBJ2-7	many
TGCGCCAGCAGCCAAGCGGGAGGTGATGGGGCCAACGTCCTGACTTTC	CASSQAGGDGANVLTF	TRBV4-1	TRBD2	TRBJ2-6	many
TGTGCCAGCACCCAATACAGAACTCATTATAGCAATCAGCCCCAGCATTTT	CASTQYRTHYSNQPQHF	TRBV14	.	TRBJ1-5	once
TGTGCCAGCAGTTACTCGATGGCGGCCGGGGAGCTGTTTTTT	CASSYSMAAGELFF	TRBV6-2/TRBV6-3	.	TRBJ2-2	many
TGTGCCAGCAGTTCCTTTAAAGTTGGGGGCTACGAGCAGTACTTC	CASSSFKVGGYEQYF	TRBV28	.	TRBJ2-7	many
TGTGCCAGCAGAGACAGGGGGCAAGAGACCCAGTACTTC	CASRDRGQETQYF	TRBV6-5	TRBD1	TRBJ2-5	many
TGTGCCAGCAGCAACGACAGGGGATCCAATCAGCCCCAGCATTTT	CASSNDRGSNQPQHF	TRBV2	TRBD1	TRBJ1-5	few
TGTGCCAGCAGCACCCCGGGACTAGCGGGAGGGGTCGATGAGCAGTTCTTC	CASSTPGLAGGVDEQFF	TRBV7-9	TRBD2	TRBJ2-1	many
TGCAGTGCTAGAGGATCCCCTGGCGGGGGTTACGAGCAGTACTTC	CSARGSPGGGYEQYF	TRBV20-1	TRBD2	TRBJ2-7	many
TGTGCCAGCAGCCCCACTCCGACAGGTCGGGAGACCCAGTACTTC	CASSPTPTGRETQYF	TRBV7-9	.	TRBJ2-5	many
TGCAGCGTCCTAGCCAGGGGCATGAACACTGAAGCTTTCTTT	CSVLARGMNTEAFF	TRBV29-1	.	TRBJ1-1	.
TGTGCCAGCAGCCGGACAGGGAGCGAGCAGTACTTC	CASSRTGSEQYF	TRBV7-2	TRBD1	TRBJ2-7	many
TGTGCCAGTACCGCCAGGCGGCCCTATGGCTACACCTTC	CASTARRPYGYTF	TRBV19	.	TRBJ1-2	many
TGCGCCAGCAGCCAAGTCCCCTTGGACCCAACCTACGAGCAGTACTTC	CASSQVPLDPTYEQYF	TRBV4-1	.	TRBJ2-7	many
TGTGCCAGCAGCTACCTAGTGGATGAGCAGTTCTTC	CASSYLVDEQFF	TRBV5-6	.	TRBJ2-1	few
TGTGCCAGCAGCTCAAGCGGGAACAATCAGCCCCAGCATTTT	CASSSSGNNQPQHF	TRBV6-2/TRBV6-3	.	TRBJ1-5	many
TGCAGTGCTAGGAAGCGGGGGGGCCGCACAGATACGCAGTATTTT	CSARKRGGRTDTQYF	TRBV20-1	TRBD2	TRBJ2-3	many
TGTGCCAGCAGTTCAGGGCAGGCCTATGGCTACACCTTC	CASSSGQAYGYTF	TRBV12-3/TRBV12-4	.	TRBJ1-2	many
TGCAGCGGGACTAGCGGAAACACCGGGGAGCTGTTTTTT	CSGTSGNTGELFF	TRBV29-1	TRBD2	TRBJ2-2	.
TGTGCCAGCAGTGACCTCAAGGACTACATAGGAAACTACGAGCAGTACTTC	CASSDLKDYIGNYEQYF	TRBV6-2/TRBV6-3	.	TRBJ2-7	many
TGTGCCAGCAGTTTGGAAGTGGGGCTAGCGGGAGGGAAAACCGGGGAGCTGTTTTTT	CASSLEVGLAGGKTGELFF	TRBV28	TRBD2	TRBJ2-2	many
TGTGCCAGCAGCCCAACAGGGACGAACACCGGGGAGCTGTTTTTT	CASSPTGTNTGELFF	TRBV7-9	.	TRBJ2-2	many
TGTGCCAGCAGTCCCAGAACGGGAGGGCCCTTCAACAATGAGCAGTTCTTC	CASSPRTGGPFNNEQFF	TRBV25-1	TRBD2	TRBJ2-1	.
TGCGCCAGCAGCGGGTGGACAGCCACTAACTATGGCTACACCTTC	CASSGWTATNYGYTF	TRBV5-1	.	TRBJ1-2	many
TGTGCCAGCAGTTCCTATAGTGGACAGGGAGACAATGAGCAGTTCTTC	CASSSYSGQGDNEQFF	TRBV6-2/TRBV6-3	TRBD1	TRBJ2-1	many
TGCAGCGGCGGGGGGACAGGGGTTGAGCAGTACTTC	CSGGGTGVEQYF	TRBV29-1	TRBD1	TRBJ2-7	many
TGCGCCAGCAGTGAAGCCCGAGGGGCCTACGAGCAGTACTTC	CASSEARGAYEQYF	TRBV10-2	.	TRBJ2-7	many
TGTGCCAGCAGCTCTAGCGGGAGAAGGGAGCTGTTTTTT	CASSSSGRRELFF	TRBV7-3	TRBD2	TRBJ2-2	many